Shown below are 25 T cell receptor beta chains from a single sample sequenced in a study of T cells in Graves' hyperthyroidism and ophthalmopathy. TCR beta CDR3 regions were amplified from RNA. First-round RT-PCR targeting the TCR CDR3 was performed with the HTBI primer set. TCRdb independently ran MiXCR on the multiplex PCR reads; one entry per CDR3 protein. This sample carries more than 300,000 distinct CDR3 sequences, roughly 20% of them seen once, and the ten largest clones take over 35%. What was sequenced was blood. These TCRs come from a man in his late teens or twenties with Graves' ophthalmopathy.

Ten or more counts support this clonotype. The V and J genes are TRBV9 and TRBJ2-1; 7 bases line up with TRBD2. The CDR3 runs 18 residues. From germline, CDR1 is SGDLS and CDR2 YYNGEE. V shed 0 bases and J 5 bases; nucleotides not matched to a gene: 14. CDR3 amino acids: CASSVGLAVGPKNNEQFF. The CDR3 nucleotides are TGTGCCAGCAGCGTAGGTCTAGCGGTCGGCCCTAAAAACAATGAGCAGTTCTTC.

Many counts were recorded for this clonotype. The chain links TRBV3-1 to TRBJ2-7, with D possibly matching TRBD2 (7 bases). From germline, CDR1 is LGHDT and CDR2 YNNKEL (reference sequence). V shed 1 base and J shed 1 base, with 11 bases lying between them. The CDR3 extends over 15 amino acids. The CDR3 region is CASSQGGGGSYEQYF. Here the CDR3 DNA reads TGTGCCAGCAGCCAAGGAGGGGGAGGGTCCTACGAGCAGTACTTC.

The CDR3 DNA follows: TGCGCCAGCAGCCATCGGACAGGGAGTTACAATGAGCAGTTCTTC. Translated, it gives CASSHRTGSYNEQFF. This chain links TRBV5-1 with TRBJ2-1; 8 bases line up with TRBD1. Germline CDR1 SGHRS, CDR2 YFSETQ. The trim removed 4 bases at V and 4 bases at J, leaving 7 bases unmatched. CDR3 length: 15 amino acids.

This rearrangement joins TRBV13 to TRBJ1-1; weak D call: TRBD1 (6 bases). Germline lookup yields CDR1 PRHDT and CDR2 FYEKMQ (reference sequence). Trimming pared 4 bases from V and 4 bases from J, leaving 22 bases between. This CDR3 is 17 amino acids long. In DNA, the CDR3 is TGTGCCAGCAGCTCCCTTACCGGGACCCGAGGGGGCACTGAAGCTTTCTTT. It specifies CASSSLTGTRGGTEAFF. The full variable domain, with the rest looked up from reference TRBV13 and TRBJ1-1, is AAGVIQSPRHLIKEKRETATLKCYPIPRHDTVYWYQQGPGQDPQFLISFYEKMQSDKGSIPDRFSAQQFSDYHSELNMSSLELGDSALYFCASSSLTGTRGGTEAFFGQGTRLTVV.

This clonotype was detected only once. The rearrangement uses TRBV6-2 or TRBV6-3 and TRBJ2-3; D possibly matches TRBD1 or TRBD2 (5 bases each). The ends were cut back, 5 bases at V and 2 bases at J, with 14 bases in the middle. Germline V CDR1 and CDR2: MNHEY, SVGEGT. This CDR3 is built from 15 residues. The CDR3 spells CASSGTVGDTDTQYF. CDR3 nucleotides: TGTGCCAGCAGTGGGACCGTTGGGGACACAGATACGCAGTATTTT.

This clonotype showed up many times. The chain is built from TRBV2 and TRBJ1-2; tentatively, D is TRBD1 (6 bases). The CDR3 extends over 13 amino acids. Trimming removed 9 bases from V and 7 bases from J, with 18 bases in between. Germline V gene lookup returns CDR1 SNHLY and CDR2 FYNNEI. CDR3 protein: CASPQEGGSGYTF. The CDR3 DNA is TGTGCCAGTCCCCAAGAGGGGGGAAGTGGCTACACCTTC.

This clonotype was counted only a few times. CDR3 sequence reads: CASSLHEDFSPLHF. The DNA of the CDR3 is TGTGCCAGCAGTTTACACGAGGACTTTTCACCCCTCCACTTT. The rearrangement uses TRBV27 and TRBJ1-6, with D uncertain. CDR3 size: 14 residues. The V end was cut by 2 bases, the J end by 9 bases, with 11 bases between. CDR1 MNHEY and CDR2 SMNVEV come from the germline V gene (reference sequence).

The rearrangement joins TRBV20-1 to TRBJ2-5; weak D call: TRBD1 (5 bases). CDR1 and CDR2 from the germline V gene are DFQATT and SNEGSKA (reference sequence). Trimming removed 6 bases at V and 4 bases at J, with 21 bases between. This CDR3 region has 15 residues. CDR3 nucleotides: TGCAGTGCCCAGGCTTTCCCAGGACAAATAGAGACCCAGTACTTC. Its protein product is CSAQAFPGQIETQYF.

This clonotype was seen at least ten times. The rearrangement joins TRBV3-1 to TRBJ1-2; D is uncertain. Germline CDR1 and CDR2: LGHDT and YNNKEL (reference sequence). This CDR3 comprises 13 residues. The germline V and J ends were trimmed by 0 bases and 8 bases, with 10 bases remaining between them. The CDR3 region is CASSQDSRFGYTF. The CDR3 region has the DNA TGTGCCAGCAGCCAAGATTCACGTTTCGGCTACACCTTC. The complete variable domain, with remaining parts taken from reference TRBV3-1 and TRBJ1-2, reads DTAVSQTPKYLVTQMGNDKSIKCEQNLGHDTMYWYKQDSKKFLKIMFSYNNKELIINETVPNRFSPKSPDKAHLNLHINSLELGDSAVYFCASSQDSRFGYTFGSGTRLTVV.

The chain joins TRBV3-1 to TRBJ2-7; D possibly uses TRBD1 or TRBD2 (6 bases each). With 2 bases removed from V and 1 base from J, the gap between germline ends came to 12 bases. The germline V gene has CDR1 LGHDT and CDR2 YNNKEL (reference sequence). CDR3 length: 15 residues. The chain's CDR3 is CASSQLRGTSYEQYF. The CDR3 DNA reads TGTGCCAGCAGCCAACTGAGGGGGACTTCCTACGAGCAGTACTTC.

This clonotype was counted only a few times. This rearrangement joins TRBV19 to TRBJ2-3; D possibly uses TRBD1 or TRBD2 (5 bases each). CDR1 is LNHDA and CDR2 is SQIVND in the germline V gene (reference sequence). The CDR3 is made up of 14 amino acids. Trimming removed 3 bases from V and 4 bases from J, with 11 bases in between. The CDR3: CASSIRGSPDTQYF. In DNA form, the CDR3 reads TGTGCCAGTAGTATCCGGGGCAGCCCAGATACGCAGTATTTT.

This clonotype occurred a few times. V is TRBV6-1 and J is TRBJ1-2; the match to TRBD1 covers 7 bases. Losses at the gene ends were 11 bases for V and 7 bases for J; bases not matched to a gene: 10. CDR3 length: 12 amino acids. The germline gives CDR1 MNHNS, CDR2 SASEGT. As DNA, the CDR3 is TGTGCCTCAGCTGACAGGGCTGGTGGCTACACCTTC. This translates into CASADRAGGYTF.

This clonotype was picked up many times. The gene calls are TRBV12-3 or TRBV12-4 and TRBJ2-3; TRBD1 or TRBD2 may be the D gene (5 bases each). The CDR3 totals 13 residues. V dropped 5 bases and J dropped 3 bases, with 9 bases sitting between them. The CDR3 sequence: CASSQWGTDTQYF. The CDR3 DNA reads as TGTGCCAGCAGTCAATGGGGGACAGATACGCAGTATTTT.

At least ten counts were recorded for this clonotype. Here the CDR3 DNA reads TGCGCCAGCAGCTTGAGGCAAGACGACGAGCAGTACTTC. This gives the protein CASSLRQDDEQYF. The rearrangement links TRBV5-1 to TRBJ2-7; D is unresolved. CDR1 and CDR2 (germline): SGHRS, YFSETQ. The length of the CDR3 is 13 residues. V was pared by 1 base and J by 5 bases, with 10 bases between. The full variable domain, with the rest looked up from reference TRBV5-1 and TRBJ2-7, is KAGVTQTPRYLIKTRGQQVTLSCSPISGHRSVSWYQQTPGQGLQFLFEYFSETQRNKGNFPGRFSGRQFSNSRSEMNVSTLELGDSALYLCASSLRQDDEQYFGPGTRLTVT.

This clonotype was recorded many times. The J gene is TRBJ1-5, the V gene TRBV2, with D uncertain. Trimming removed 3 bases from V and 2 bases from J, with 8 bases in between. The CDR3 loop spans 14 amino acids. CDR1 and CDR2 from the germline V gene are SNHLY and FYNNEI. CDR3 in amino acids: CASSDYGGNQPQHF. DNA for the CDR3: TGTGCCAGCAGTGACTATGGGGGCAATCAGCCCCAGCATTTT.

This clonotype was counted many times. The V gene is TRBV5-1, the J gene TRBJ2-1; 11 bases match TRBD2. Germline V gene sequence: CDR1 SGHRS, CDR2 YFSETQ. With 0 bases clipped from V and 8 bases from J, the junction kept 4 bases outside the gene matches. CDR3 length: 15 amino acids. The CDR3 DNA reads as TGCGCCAGCAGCTTGGCTAGCGGGGGGCTCGATGAGCAGTTCTTC. Protein sequence: CASSLASGGLDEQFF. Filled out from reference TRBV5-1 and TRBJ2-1, the complete variable domain reads KAGVTQTPRYLIKTRGQQVTLSCSPISGHRSVSWYQQTPGQGLQFLFEYFSETQRNKGNFPGRFSGRQFSNSRSEMNVSTLELGDSALYLCASSLASGGLDEQFFGPGTRLTVL.

This clonotype was seen more than once but under ten times. The chain links TRBV7-8 to TRBJ1-5, with 9 bases lining up with TRBD1. CDR1 is SGHVS and CDR2 is FQNEAQ in the germline V gene. V lost 4 bases to trimming and J lost 0 bases; unmatched junction nucleotides: 7. CDR3 length: 17 residues. CDR3 amino acids: CASSSDRGPYSNQPQHF. DNA of the CDR3: TGTGCCAGCAGCTCGGACAGGGGACCTTATAGCAATCAGCCCCAGCATTTT.

This clonotype was seen repeatedly, ten times or more. The chain uses TRBV7-2 and TRBJ1-1; tentatively, D is TRBD1 (5 bases). Per the germline V gene, CDR1 is SGHTA and CDR2 is FQGNSA. The CDR3 has 14 residues. Between the trimmed V and J ends, which lost 3 bases and 1 base, there was a span of 9 bases. CDR3 nucleotide sequence: TGTGCCAGCAGCTTCTGGGACTCGAACACTGAAGCTTTCTTT. It yields the protein CASSFWDSNTEAFF.

As concerns this clonotype: The CDR3 ends on some other residue instead of the conserved phenylalanine or tryptophan, so this is likely a read error. CDR3 in DNA: TGTGCCAGCAGTGAACAGGGGATAAATGGCTACACCCTC. Protein product: CASSEQGINGYTL. This chain connects TRBV6-1 to TRBJ1-2; D possibly corresponds to TRBD1 (6 bases). Trimming removed 2 bases at V and 6 bases at J, with 10 bases between. CDR1 is MNHNS and CDR2 is SASEGT in the germline V gene. The CDR3 is 13 amino acids.

This clonotype came up many times. The chain employs TRBV20-1 and TRBJ2-7; D remains unclear. This CDR3 is 12 amino acids long. The germline gives CDR1 DFQATT, CDR2 SNEGSKA (reference sequence). V lost 6 bases, J lost 3 bases, and 12 bases lay in between. This chain's CDR3 is CSAPTKLYEQYF. DNA of the CDR3: TGCAGTGCCCCAACCAAGCTCTACGAGCAGTACTTC.

This clonotype was found many times. The rearrangement joins TRBV2 to TRBJ2-1; D is unresolved. Trimming removed 0 bases from V and 0 bases from J, with 9 bases in between. In germline, CDR1 is SNHLY, CDR2 FYNNEI. The CDR3 totals 16 residues. The CDR3 spells CASSEALDYSYNEQFF. In nucleotides, the CDR3 is TGTGCCAGCAGTGAAGCGTTGGATTACTCCTACAATGAGCAGTTCTTC.

In its sample, this clonotype was seen a few times. The chain combines TRBV4-1 with TRBJ2-1; TRBD2 is a possible D gene (7 bases). There are 18 residues in the CDR3. CDR1 and CDR2 (germline): MGHRA, YSYEKL. Trimming left V 4 bases short and J 6 bases short, with 25 bases between. CDR3 sequence: CASSPQFGGPLLSNEQFF. CDR3 coding DNA: TGCGCCAGCAGCCCTCAATTCGGGGGGCCACTATTGAGCAATGAGCAGTTCTTC.

This clonotype appeared many times. This chain links TRBV2 with TRBJ2-1; D unresolved. Per germline, CDR1 SNHLY and CDR2 FYNNEI. V lost 7 bases to trimming and J lost 10 bases, with 11 bases between them. This CDR3 is 11 amino acids long. CDR3 coding DNA: TGTGCCAGCAACCTCGGATGGGAGCAGTTCTTC. It encodes CASNLGWEQFF.

This clonotype came up many times. This rearrangement joins TRBV5-1 to TRBJ2-6; no clear D gene. V was shortened by 4 bases and J by 0 bases, with 8 bases between the two germline ends. Germline loops: CDR1 SGHRS, CDR2 YFSETQ. There are 15 residues in the CDR3. CDR3 loop: CASSLYYSGANVLTF. CDR3 in DNA: TGCGCCAGCAGCCTATACTACTCTGGGGCCAACGTCCTGACTTTC.

This chain uses TRBV13 with TRBJ2-7; a weak D match, TRBD1 (5 bases). Trimming took 2 bases from V and 1 from J, leaving 12 bases between them. CDR3 length: 15 residues. Germline V CDR1 and CDR2: PRHDT, FYEKMQ (reference sequence). The CDR3 is CASSLKLDSSYEQYF. In DNA, the CDR3 is TGTGCCAGCAGCTTAAAGCTCGACAGTTCCTACGAGCAGTACTTC. Together with reference TRBV13 and TRBJ2-7, the CDR3 gives the full variable domain: AAGVIQSPRHLIKEKRETATLKCYPIPRHDTVYWYQQGPGQDPQFLISFYEKMQSDKGSIPDRFSAQQFSDYHSELNMSSLELGDSALYFCASSLKLDSSYEQYFGPGTRLTVT.